Listed here are 18 T cell receptor beta chains from one sample, sequenced in a study of cytomegalovirus exposure and HLA in healthy donors. Researchers ran the PCR with 60 Vbeta and 13 Jbeta primers. Clones were sequenced by immunoSEQ multiplex PCR, and TCRdb holds only the in-frame ones, with some missing. The sample includes about 79,000 clones, 67% of them seen just once. Sequenced: PBMCs. These receptors were obtained from a woman between 45 and 65 years old in good health and CMV-seropositive.

V usage is TRBV4-1 and J usage is TRBJ1-1; TRBD1 agrees at 7 bases. CDR3 size: 15 residues. Germline trimming cut 5 bases from V and 1 base from J; bases unmatched to any gene: 7. The V gene's germline CDR1 is MGHRA and CDR2 YSYEKL. CDR3 residues: CASSASTGKNTEAFF. In DNA, the CDR3 is TGCGCCAGCAGCGCCTCGACAGGGAAGAACACTGAAGCTTTCTTT.

V and J are TRBV28 and TRBJ1-1; 8 nucleotides align to TRBD1. The ends lost 7 bases at V and 0 bases at J; junction bases unmatched: 16. Germline V gene lookup returns CDR1 MDHEN and CDR2 SYDVKM. CDR3 length: 18 residues. As DNA, the CDR3 is TGTGCCAGCACTTTGGGGGCAGGGGGCGCGTGGGTGAACACTGAAGCTTTCTTT. It translates to CASTLGAGGAWVNTEAFF.

The sample holds one count of this clone. The rearrangement joins TRBV7-2 to TRBJ2-1; 8 bases align to TRBD2. The CDR3 is 17 residues long. Germline V gene lookup returns CDR1 SGHTA and CDR2 FQGNSA. The V gene end was trimmed by 2 bases and the J gene end by 2 bases; junction bases not matched to a gene: 8. CDR3 protein: CASSLQSGGETYNEQFF. The CDR3, as DNA: TGTGCCAGCAGCTTACAGAGCGGGGGAGAAACCTACAATGAGCAGTTCTTC.

V and J are TRBV9 and TRBJ1-3; D gene uncertain. Germline CDR1 is SGDLS and CDR2 is YYNGEE. The CDR3 is 12 residues long. The V and J ends lost 4 bases and 8 bases respectively, with 10 bases between them. The CDR3 DNA follows: TGTGCCAGCAGCCCCCCCGGGGACACCATATATTTT. Translating gives CASSPPGDTIYF.

The gene calls are TRBV7-8 and TRBJ1-2; 12 bases are shared with TRBD1. Germline V CDR1 and CDR2: SGHVS, FQNEAQ. The CDR3 covers 18 residues. V gave up 1 base and J gave up 1 base; unmatched junction bases: 7. The CDR3 protein is CASSLVRDRGRNNYGYTF. CDR3 DNA: TGTGCCAGCAGCTTAGTCCGGGACAGGGGGCGGAATAACTATGGCTACACCTTC.

The chain uses TRBV28 and TRBJ1-3; D gene uncertain. V lost 3 bases, J lost 1 base, and 19 bases lay in between. Germline CDR1 is MDHEN and CDR2 is SYDVKM. The CDR3 covers 18 residues. CDR3 sequence reads: CASSFVFDLRGSGNTIYF. The DNA for the CDR3 is TGTGCCAGCAGTTTCGTTTTTGATTTGCGGGGTTCTGGAAACACCATATATTTT.

J is TRBJ1-1 and V is TRBV6-5, with D perhaps matching TRBD1 (6 bases). Trimming stripped 5 bases from V and 3 bases from J, with 10 bases between. The germline gives CDR1 MNHEY, CDR2 SVGAGI. This CDR3 comprises 13 residues. The CDR3 region has the DNA TGTGCCAGCAGTGCCGCAGGGGACACTGAAGCTTTCTTT. Its translation: CASSAAGDTEAFF.

The rearrangement joins TRBV7-9 to TRBJ2-2; D unclear. There are 14 residues in the CDR3. In germline, CDR1 is SEHNR, CDR2 FQNEAQ (reference sequence). Between the trimmed V and J ends, which lost 3 bases and 2 bases, there was a span of 7 bases. The CDR3 is CASSFRFNTGELFF. The CDR3 DNA is TGTGCCAGCAGCTTTCGGTTCAACACCGGGGAGCTGTTTTTT.

The J gene is TRBJ2-5, the V gene TRBV28; 9 bases are a match to TRBD1. Germline assignment: CDR1 MDHEN and CDR2 SYDVKM. The CDR3 loop spans 16 amino acids. The V gene end was trimmed by 5 bases and the J gene end by 13 bases; junction bases not matched to a gene: 20. The CDR3 loop is CASSTRTGQGPREGYF. In nucleotides, the CDR3 is TGTGCCAGCAGTACTAGAACGGGACAGGGCCCTAGAGAGGGGTACTTC.

The rearrangement uses TRBV5-1 and TRBJ2-2; TRBD2 is a possible D gene (6 bases). Germline V gene data show CDR1 as SGHRS and CDR2 as YFSETQ. This CDR3 has 15 residues. Trimming took off 0 bases at V and 6 bases at J, with 12 bases between the two ends. This chain's CDR3 is CASSLGGDLPGELFF. Written as DNA, the CDR3 is TGCGCCAGCAGCTTGGGGGGGGACCTACCCGGGGAGCTGTTTTTT.

The V gene is TRBV5-6, the J gene TRBJ1-2, with 10 bases aligning to TRBD1. After removal of 6 bases from V and 7 bases from J, the junction contained 9 bases not matched to a gene. This CDR3 has 14 residues. Germline CDR1 SGHDT, CDR2 YYEEEE. For the CDR3, the DNA is TGTGCCAGCATCAGGACAGGGGGAGTGTTTGGCTACACCTTC. It encodes CASIRTGGVFGYTF.

This clone came up once. The chain carries TRBV27 and TRBJ1-2, with 11 bases fitting TRBD1. V shed 5 bases, J shed 7 bases, and the junction held 9 bases outside the gene matches. The CDR3 totals 15 residues. Germline V gene lookup returns CDR1 MNHEY and CDR2 SMNVEV (reference sequence). The CDR3 sequence: CASSLQPGTGGGYTF. DNA for the CDR3: TGTGCCAGCAGTCTGCAACCCGGGACAGGGGGTGGCTACACCTTC.

To note about this clone: The sample holds other DNA sequences that translate to the same CDR3. The chain links TRBV7-9 to TRBJ1-5; D remains unclear. Trimming pared 1 base from V and 4 bases from J, leaving 11 bases between. The CDR3 is 15 amino acids. Looked up from germline, CDR1 is SEHNR and CDR2 is FQNEAQ (reference sequence). Here the CDR3 reads CASSLGPGFNQPQHF. CDR3 sequence (DNA): TGTGCCAGCAGCTTAGGCCCCGGTTTTAATCAGCCCCAGCATTTT.

The rearrangement joins TRBV18 to TRBJ2-3; maybe TRBD2 (5 bases). Per germline, CDR1 KGHSH and CDR2 LQKENI. The CDR3 is 16 residues long. With 3 bases removed from V and 0 bases from J, the gap between germline ends came to 13 bases. Written as DNA, the CDR3 is TGTGCCAGCTCACCTCTCGAGGGAATTAGCACAGATACGCAGTATTTT. Amino acids: CASSPLEGISTDTQYF.

This clone was counted a few times. The chain joins TRBV6-5 to TRBJ2-7; D ambiguous. CDR3 length: 13 amino acids. The germline V gene encodes CDR1 MNHEY and CDR2 SVGAGI. V shed 5 bases and J shed 6 bases, with 14 bases lying between them. The DNA for the CDR3 is TGTGCCAGCAGTCGAGGCGAGGTCGGCGAGCAGTACTTC. As protein: CASSRGEVGEQYF.

The chain joins TRBV2 to TRBJ2-2, with 7 bases matching TRBD1. The junction had 2 bases not matched to a gene; V was cut back by 4 bases and J by 6 bases. The germline V gene encodes CDR1 SNHLY and CDR2 FYNNEI. This CDR3 spans 13 amino acids. The CDR3 sequence is CASSATGPGELFF. CDR3 in DNA: TGTGCCAGCAGTGCGACAGGGCCCGGGGAGCTGTTTTTT.

The CDR3 nucleotides read TGTGCCAGCTCTCCCGACAGAAACAATCAGCCCCAGCATTTT. As protein: CASSPDRNNQPQHF. This chain uses TRBV18 with TRBJ1-5; TRBD1 is a possible D gene (5 bases). Germline lookup yields CDR1 KGHSH and CDR2 LQKENI. The ends were cut back, 6 bases at V and 3 bases at J, with 12 bases in the middle. The CDR3 sequence is 14 residues long. The full variable domain, its missing parts supplied by reference TRBV18 and TRBJ1-5, is NAGVMQNPRHLVRRRGQEARLRCSPMKGHSHVYWYRQLPEEGLKFMVYLQKENIIDESGMPKERFSAEFPKEGPSILRIQQVVRGDSAAYFCASSPDRNNQPQHFGDGTRLSIL.

There are a few counts of this clone. The chain combines TRBV5-1 with TRBJ2-7; the match to TRBD1 covers 12 bases. The CDR3 has 14 residues. Trimming took 3 bases from V and 4 from J; bases not matched to a gene: 2. Germline CDR1 SGHRS, CDR2 YFSETQ. The CDR3 sequence: CASSWGQGAYEQYV. The CDR3 DNA reads as TGCGCCAGCAGCTGGGGACAGGGGGCATACGAGCAGTACGTC.